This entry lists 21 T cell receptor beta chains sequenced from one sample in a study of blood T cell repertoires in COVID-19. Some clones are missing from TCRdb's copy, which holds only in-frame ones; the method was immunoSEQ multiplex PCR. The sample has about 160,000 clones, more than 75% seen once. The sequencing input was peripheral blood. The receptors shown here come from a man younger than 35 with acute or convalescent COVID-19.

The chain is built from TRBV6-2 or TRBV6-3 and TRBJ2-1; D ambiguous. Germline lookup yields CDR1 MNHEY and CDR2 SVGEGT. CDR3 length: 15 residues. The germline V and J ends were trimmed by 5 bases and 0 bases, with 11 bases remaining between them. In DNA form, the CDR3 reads TGTGCCAGCAGTGAGGCTCTGAGCTCCTACAATGAGCAGTTCTTC. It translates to CASSEALSSYNEQFF.

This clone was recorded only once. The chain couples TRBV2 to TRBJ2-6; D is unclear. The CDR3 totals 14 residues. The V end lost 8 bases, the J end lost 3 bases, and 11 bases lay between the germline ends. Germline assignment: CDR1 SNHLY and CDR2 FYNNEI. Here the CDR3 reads CASQWYSGANVLTF. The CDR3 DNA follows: TGTGCCAGCCAATGGTATAGTGGGGCCAACGTCCTGACTTTC.

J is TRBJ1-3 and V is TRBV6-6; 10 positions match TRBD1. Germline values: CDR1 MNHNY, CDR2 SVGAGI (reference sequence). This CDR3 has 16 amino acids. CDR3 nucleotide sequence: TGTGCTACCCGGGACAGGGGAATGAGCTCTGGAAACACCATATATTTT. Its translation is CATRDRGMSSGNTIYF.

In DNA, the CDR3 is TGTGCCAGCAGCCCGGGACAGGGGAGCAATCAGCCCCAGCATTTT. Encoded protein: CASSPGQGSNQPQHF. The chain has TRBV5-6 and TRBJ1-5; 10 bases align to TRBD1. Per the germline V gene, CDR1 is SGHDT and CDR2 is YYEEEE. V was clipped by 4 bases and J by 1 base; unmatched bases: 2. This CDR3 is 15 amino acids long.

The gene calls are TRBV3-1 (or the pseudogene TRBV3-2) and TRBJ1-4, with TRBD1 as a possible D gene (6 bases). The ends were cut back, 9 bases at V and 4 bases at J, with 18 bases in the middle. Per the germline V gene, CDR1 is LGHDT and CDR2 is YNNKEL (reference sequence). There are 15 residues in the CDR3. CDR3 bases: TGTGCCAGTTCTTGGGGGGGGACAAATAATGAAAAACTGTTTTTT. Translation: CASSWGGTNNEKLFF.

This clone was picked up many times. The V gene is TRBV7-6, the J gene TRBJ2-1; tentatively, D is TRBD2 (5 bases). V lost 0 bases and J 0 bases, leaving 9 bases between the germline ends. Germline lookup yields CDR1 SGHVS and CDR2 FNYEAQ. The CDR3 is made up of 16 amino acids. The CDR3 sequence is CASSLAERSSYNEQFF. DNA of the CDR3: TGTGCCAGCAGCTTAGCGGAGCGGAGCTCCTACAATGAGCAGTTCTTC. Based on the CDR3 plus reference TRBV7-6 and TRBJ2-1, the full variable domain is GAGVSQSPRYKVTKRGQDVALRCDPISGHVSLYWYRQALGQGPEFLTYFNYEAQQDKSGLPNDRFSAERPEGSISTLTIQRTEQRDSAMYRCASSLAERSSYNEQFFGPGTRLTVL.

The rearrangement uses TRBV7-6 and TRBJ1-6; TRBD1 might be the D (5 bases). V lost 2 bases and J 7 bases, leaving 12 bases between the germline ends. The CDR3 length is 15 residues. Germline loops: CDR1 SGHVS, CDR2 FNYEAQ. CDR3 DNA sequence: TGTGCCAGCAGCTTACAACAGGTGGAAAATTCACCCCTCCACTTT. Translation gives CASSLQQVENSPLHF.

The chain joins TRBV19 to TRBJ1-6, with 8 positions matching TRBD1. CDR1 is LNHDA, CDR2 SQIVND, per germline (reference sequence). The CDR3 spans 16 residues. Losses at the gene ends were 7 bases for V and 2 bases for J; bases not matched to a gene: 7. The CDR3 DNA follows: TGTGCCAGTACCCTTACAGGGGGGACCTATAATTCACCCCTCCACTTT. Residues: CASTLTGGTYNSPLHF.

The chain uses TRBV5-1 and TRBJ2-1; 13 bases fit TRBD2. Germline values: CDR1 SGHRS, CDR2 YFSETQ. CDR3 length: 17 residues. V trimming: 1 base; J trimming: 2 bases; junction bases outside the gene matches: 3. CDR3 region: CASSLSTSGGAYNEQFF. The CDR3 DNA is TGCGCCAGCAGCTTGTCTACTAGCGGGGGGGCCTACAATGAGCAGTTCTTC.

The CDR3: CASSSTSGRGEQYF. In nucleotides, the CDR3 is TGTGCCAGCAGCTCGACTAGCGGGAGGGGCGAGCAGTACTTC. The V gene is TRBV11-2, the J gene TRBJ2-7; TRBD2 aligns across 14 bases. Germline values: CDR1 SGHAT, CDR2 FQNNGV. The CDR3 spans 14 residues. V was clipped by 4 bases and J by 6 bases; unmatched bases: 2. Full variable domain (missing parts from reference TRBV11-2 and TRBJ2-7): EAGVAQSPRYKIIEKRQSVAFWCNPISGHATLYWYQQILGQGPKLLIQFQNNGVVDDSQLPKDRFSAERLKGVDSTLKIQPAKLEDSAVYLCASSSTSGRGEQYFGPGTRLTVT.

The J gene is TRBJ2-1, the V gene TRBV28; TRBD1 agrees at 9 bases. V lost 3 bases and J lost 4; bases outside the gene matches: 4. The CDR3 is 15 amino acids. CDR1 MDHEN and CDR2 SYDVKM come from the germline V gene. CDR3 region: CASSLRGQGYNEQFF. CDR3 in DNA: TGTGCCAGCAGTTTGAGGGGACAGGGTTACAATGAGCAGTTCTTC.

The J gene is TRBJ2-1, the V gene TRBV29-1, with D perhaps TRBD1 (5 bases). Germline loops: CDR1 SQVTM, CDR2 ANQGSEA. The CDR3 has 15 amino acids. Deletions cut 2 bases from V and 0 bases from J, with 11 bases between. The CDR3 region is CSVEPTGSSYNEQFF. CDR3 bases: TGCAGCGTTGAACCTACAGGTAGCTCCTACAATGAGCAGTTCTTC.

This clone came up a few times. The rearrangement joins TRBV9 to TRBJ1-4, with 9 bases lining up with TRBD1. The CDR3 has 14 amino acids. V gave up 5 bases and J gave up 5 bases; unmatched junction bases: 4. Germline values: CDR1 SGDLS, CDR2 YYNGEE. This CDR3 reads CASSAGTGNEKLFF. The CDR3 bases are TGTGCCAGCAGTGCCGGGACAGGGAATGAAAAACTGTTTTTT.

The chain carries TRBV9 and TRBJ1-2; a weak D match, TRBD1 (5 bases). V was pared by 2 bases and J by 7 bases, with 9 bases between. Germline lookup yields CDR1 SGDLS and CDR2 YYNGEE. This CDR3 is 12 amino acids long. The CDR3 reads CASSVRQTGYTF. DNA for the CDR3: TGTGCCAGCAGCGTGAGACAGACTGGCTACACCTTC.

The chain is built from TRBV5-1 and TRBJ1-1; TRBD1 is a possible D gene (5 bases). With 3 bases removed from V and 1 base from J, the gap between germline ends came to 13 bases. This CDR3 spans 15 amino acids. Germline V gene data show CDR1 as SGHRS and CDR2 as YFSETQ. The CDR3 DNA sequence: TGCGCCAGCAGCTCCGGGACTTCCGCGAACACTGAAGCTTTCTTT. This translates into CASSSGTSANTEAFF.

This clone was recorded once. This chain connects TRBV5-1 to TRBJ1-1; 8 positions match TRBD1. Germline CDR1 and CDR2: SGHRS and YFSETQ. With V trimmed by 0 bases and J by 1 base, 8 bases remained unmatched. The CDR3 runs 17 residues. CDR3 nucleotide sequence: TGCGCCAGCAGCTTGGGGGCAGGGGGCGTTACGAACACTGAAGCTTTCTTT. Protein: CASSLGAGGVTNTEAFF.

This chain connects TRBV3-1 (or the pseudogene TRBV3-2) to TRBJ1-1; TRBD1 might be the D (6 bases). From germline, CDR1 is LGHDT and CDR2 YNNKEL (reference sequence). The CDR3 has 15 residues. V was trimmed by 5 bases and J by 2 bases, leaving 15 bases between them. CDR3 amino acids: CASSAYRVRNTEAFF. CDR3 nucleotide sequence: TGTGCCAGCAGCGCGTACAGGGTGCGAAACACTGAAGCTTTCTTT.

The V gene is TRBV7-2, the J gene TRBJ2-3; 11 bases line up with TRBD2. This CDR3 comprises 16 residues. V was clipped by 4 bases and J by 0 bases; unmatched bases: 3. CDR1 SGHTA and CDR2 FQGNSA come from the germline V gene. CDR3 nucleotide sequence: TGTGCCAGCAGCTCCCGGACTAGCGGGAGCACAGATACGCAGTATTTT. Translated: CASSSRTSGSTDTQYF. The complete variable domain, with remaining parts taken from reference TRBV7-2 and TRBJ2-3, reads GAGVSQSPSNKVTEKGKDVELRCDPISGHTALYWYRQSLGQGLEFLIYFQGNSAPDKSGLPSDRFSAERTGGSVSTLTIQRTQQEDSAVYLCASSSRTSGSTDTQYFGPGTRLTVL.

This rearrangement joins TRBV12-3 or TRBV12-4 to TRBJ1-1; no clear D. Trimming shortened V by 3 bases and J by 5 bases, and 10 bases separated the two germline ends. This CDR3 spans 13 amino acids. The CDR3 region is CASSFEGYTEAFF. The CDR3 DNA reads TGTGCCAGCAGTTTCGAGGGTTATACTGAAGCTTTCTTT.

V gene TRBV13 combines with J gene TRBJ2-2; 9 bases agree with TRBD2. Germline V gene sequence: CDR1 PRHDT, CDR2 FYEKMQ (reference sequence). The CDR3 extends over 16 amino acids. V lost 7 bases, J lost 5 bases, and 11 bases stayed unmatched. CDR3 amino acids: CASNPSGRTETGELFF. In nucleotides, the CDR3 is TGTGCCAGCAATCCCAGCGGGAGGACCGAAACCGGGGAGCTGTTTTTT. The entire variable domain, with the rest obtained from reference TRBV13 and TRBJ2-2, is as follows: AAGVIQSPRHLIKEKRETATLKCYPIPRHDTVYWYQQGPGQDPQFLISFYEKMQSDKGSIPDRFSAQQFSDYHSELNMSSLELGDSALYFCASNPSGRTETGELFFGEGSRLTVL.

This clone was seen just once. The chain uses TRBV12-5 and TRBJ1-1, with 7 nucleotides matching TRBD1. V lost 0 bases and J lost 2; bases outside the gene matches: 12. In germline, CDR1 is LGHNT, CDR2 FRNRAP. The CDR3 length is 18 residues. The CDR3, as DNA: TGTGCTAGTGGTTTGGTGAGACCCGACAGGGTGCGTAACACTGAAGCTTTCTTT. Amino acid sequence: CASGLVRPDRVRNTEAFF.